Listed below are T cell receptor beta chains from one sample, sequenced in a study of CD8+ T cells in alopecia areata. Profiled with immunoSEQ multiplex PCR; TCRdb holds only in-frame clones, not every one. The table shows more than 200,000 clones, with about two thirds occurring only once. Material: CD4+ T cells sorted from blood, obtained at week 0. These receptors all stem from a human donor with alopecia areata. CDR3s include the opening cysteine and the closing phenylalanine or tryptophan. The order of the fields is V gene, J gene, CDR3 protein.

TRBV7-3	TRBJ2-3	CASSPTPSPQGVTDTQYF
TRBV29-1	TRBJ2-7	CSVETGLRSSYEQYF
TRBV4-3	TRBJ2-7	CASSLSPGLAGIPREQYF
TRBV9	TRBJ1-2	CASSRTGAGGYTF
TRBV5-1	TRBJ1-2	CASRWRDSGYTF
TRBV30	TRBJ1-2	CAGNNRGRNYGYTF
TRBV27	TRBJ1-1	CASSLLDSNEAFF
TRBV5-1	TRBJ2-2	CASSLAGREDGELFF
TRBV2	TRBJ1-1	CASSVGVVEAFF
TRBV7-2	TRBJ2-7	CASSSPVSGQGTYEQYF